This TCR beta chain was identified in a study of CD8 T cells in ankylosing spondylitis. The CDR3 runs to 13 residues. The germline V gene encodes CDR1 SGHAT and CDR2 FQNNGV. V lost 8 bases, J lost 4 bases, and 5 bases stayed unmatched. General study points: Ankylosing spondylitis blood appeared to be characterized by a TCR beta motif of roughly eight highly homologous variants. From matched ankylosing spondylitis synovial fluid, disease-linked clones were reportedly recovered at significantly enriched levels. Disease-linked clones proved CD8+ and comparatively uncommon in peripheral blood. In the blood and synovial fluid of reactive arthritis, some motif variants had been previously reported.

With molecular barcodes, quantitative 5'-RACE was used to make the TCR beta libraries. TCRdb re-called the 5' RACE reads with MiXCR, one entry per CDR3 protein. This table has 400,000 or so distinct CDR3 sequences, roughly 26% appearing once. This clonotype has a handful of counts. Its antigen is as yet unknown. Sequencing used blood, either unsorted or a sorted T cell fraction (not recorded which). This receptor was obtained from a male donor with ankylosing spondylitis. V gene TRBV11-2 combines with J gene TRBJ2-1; 7 nucleotides line up with TRBD2. The CDR3 protein is CASRDYRYNEQFF. The CDR3 coding sequence is TGTGCCAGCCGGGACTATAGGTACAATGAGCAGTTCTTC.